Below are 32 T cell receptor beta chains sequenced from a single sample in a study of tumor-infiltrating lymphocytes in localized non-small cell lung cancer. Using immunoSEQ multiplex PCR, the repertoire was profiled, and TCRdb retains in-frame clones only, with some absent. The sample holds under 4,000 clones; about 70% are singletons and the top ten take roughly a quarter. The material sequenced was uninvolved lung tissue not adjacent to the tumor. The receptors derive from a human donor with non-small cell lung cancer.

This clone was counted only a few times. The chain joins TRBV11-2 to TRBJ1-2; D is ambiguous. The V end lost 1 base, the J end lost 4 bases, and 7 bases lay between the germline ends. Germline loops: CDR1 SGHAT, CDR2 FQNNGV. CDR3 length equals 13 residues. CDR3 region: CASSLGVSYGYTF. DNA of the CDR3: TGTGCCAGCAGCTTAGGGGTATCCTATGGCTACACCTTC.

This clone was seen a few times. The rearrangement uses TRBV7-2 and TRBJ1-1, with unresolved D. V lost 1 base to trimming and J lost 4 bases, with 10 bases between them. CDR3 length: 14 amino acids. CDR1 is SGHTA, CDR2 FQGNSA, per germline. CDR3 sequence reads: CASSLDPESTEAFF. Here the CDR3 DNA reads TGTGCCAGCAGCTTAGACCCGGAGAGCACTGAAGCTTTCTTT. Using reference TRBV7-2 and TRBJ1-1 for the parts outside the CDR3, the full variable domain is GAGVSQSPSNKVTEKGKDVELRCDPISGHTALYWYRQSLGQGLEFLIYFQGNSAPDKSGLPSDRFSAERTGGSVSTLTIQRTQQEDSAVYLCASSLDPESTEAFFGQGTRLTVV.

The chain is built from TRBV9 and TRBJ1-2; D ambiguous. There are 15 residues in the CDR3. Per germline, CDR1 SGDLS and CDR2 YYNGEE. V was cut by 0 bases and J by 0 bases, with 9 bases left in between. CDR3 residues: CASSVAIGPNYGYTF. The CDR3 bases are TGTGCCAGCAGCGTAGCTATAGGCCCTAACTATGGCTACACCTTC.

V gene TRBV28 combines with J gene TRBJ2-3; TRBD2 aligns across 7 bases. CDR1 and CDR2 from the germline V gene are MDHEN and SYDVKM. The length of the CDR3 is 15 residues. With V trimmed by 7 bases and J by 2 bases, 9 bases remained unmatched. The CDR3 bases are TGTGCCAGCACCCCCAGCGGGGAAGCCACAGATACGCAGTATTTT. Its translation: CASTPSGEATDTQYF.

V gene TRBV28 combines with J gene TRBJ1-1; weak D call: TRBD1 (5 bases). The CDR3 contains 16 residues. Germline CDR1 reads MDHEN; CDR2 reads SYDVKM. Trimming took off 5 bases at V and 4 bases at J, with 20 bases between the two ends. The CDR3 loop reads CASSPPLLTGGTEAFF. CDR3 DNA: TGTGCCAGCAGTCCCCCCCTCTTAACAGGTGGCACTGAAGCTTTCTTT.

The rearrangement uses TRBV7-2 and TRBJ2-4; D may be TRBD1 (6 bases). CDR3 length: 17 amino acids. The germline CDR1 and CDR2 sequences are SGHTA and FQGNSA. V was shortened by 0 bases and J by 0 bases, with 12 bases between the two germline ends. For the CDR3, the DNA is TGTGCCAGCAGCTTAGCGAGCGGACAGCTAGCCAAAAACATTCAGTACTTC. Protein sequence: CASSLASGQLAKNIQYF.

CDR3: CASSVLGGANYGYTF. The CDR3, as DNA: TGTGCCAGCAGCGTCTTAGGGGGGGCTAACTATGGCTACACCTTC. The rearrangement uses TRBV7-2 and TRBJ1-2, with D perhaps matching TRBD1 (6 bases). The V end was cut by 5 bases, the J end by 0 bases, with 13 bases between. The CDR3 length is 15 residues. Germline loops: CDR1 SGHTA, CDR2 FQGNSA.

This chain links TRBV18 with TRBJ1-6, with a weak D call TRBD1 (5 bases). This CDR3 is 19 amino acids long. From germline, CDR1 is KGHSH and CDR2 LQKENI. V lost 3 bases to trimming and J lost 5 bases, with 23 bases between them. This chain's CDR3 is CASSPSHKLSGTDNSPLHF. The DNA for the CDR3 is TGTGCCAGCTCACCCTCCCACAAGTTGTCCGGGACTGATAATTCACCCCTCCACTTT.

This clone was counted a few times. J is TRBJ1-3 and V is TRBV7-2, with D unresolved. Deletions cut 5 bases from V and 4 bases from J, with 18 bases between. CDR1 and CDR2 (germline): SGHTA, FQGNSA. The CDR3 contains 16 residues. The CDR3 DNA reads TGTGCCAGCAGCCCCCCTAAAAGTCGGGCCGGAAACACCATATATTTT. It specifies CASSPPKSRAGNTIYF.

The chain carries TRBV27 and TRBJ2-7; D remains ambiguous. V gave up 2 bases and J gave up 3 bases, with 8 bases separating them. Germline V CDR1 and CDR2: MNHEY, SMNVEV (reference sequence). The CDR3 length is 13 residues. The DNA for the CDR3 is TGTGCCAGCAGTTTAGGGATGGGCTACGAGCAGTACTTC. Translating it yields CASSLGMGYEQYF.

CDR3: CASSESPVGNSPLHF. CDR3 coding DNA: TGTGCCAGCAGTGAGTCCCCGGTAGGAAATTCACCCCTCCACTTT. This chain uses TRBV25-1 with TRBJ1-6; D ambiguous. The germline V gene has CDR1 MGHDK and CDR2 SYGVNS. The CDR3 length is 15 residues. The V end was cut by 3 bases, the J end by 7 bases, with 13 bases between.

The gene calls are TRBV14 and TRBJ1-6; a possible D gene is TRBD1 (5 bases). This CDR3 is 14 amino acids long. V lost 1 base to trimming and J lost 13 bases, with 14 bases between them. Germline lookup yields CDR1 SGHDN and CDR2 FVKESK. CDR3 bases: TGTGCCAGCAGCCAAGTAGACGGGGACTCGCCCCTCCACTTT. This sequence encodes CASSQVDGDSPLHF.

The CDR3 sequence: CASSFIGDSYEQYF. The DNA for the CDR3 is TGTGCCAGCAGTTTTATTGGGGACAGCTACGAGCAGTACTTC. J is TRBJ2-7 and V is TRBV7-8; TRBD1 matches 7 bases. The CDR3 is 14 amino acids. Trimming removed 6 bases from V and 3 bases from J; junction bases left unmatched: 8. The germline gives CDR1 SGHVS, CDR2 FQNEAQ.

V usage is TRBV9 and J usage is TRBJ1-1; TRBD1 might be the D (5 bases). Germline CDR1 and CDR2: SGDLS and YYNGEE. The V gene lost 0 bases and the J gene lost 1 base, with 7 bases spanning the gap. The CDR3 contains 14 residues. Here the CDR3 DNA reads TGTGCCAGCAGCGTAGGAGGGGAGAACACTGAAGCTTTCTTT. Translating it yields CASSVGGENTEAFF. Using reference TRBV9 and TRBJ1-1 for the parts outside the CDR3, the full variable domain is DSGVTQTPKHLITATGQRVTLRCSPRSGDLSVYWYQQSLDQGLQFLIQYYNGEERAKGNILERFSAQQFPDLHSELNLSSLELGDSALYFCASSVGGENTEAFFGQGTRLTVV.

Here the CDR3 reads CASDTRTSGGNEQFF. The CDR3 DNA sequence: TGTGCCAGCGATACCAGGACTAGCGGGGGAAATGAGCAGTTCTTC. The chain recombines TRBV28 with TRBJ2-1; TRBD2 agrees at 13 bases. V shed 8 bases, J shed 7 bases, and the junction held 8 bases outside the gene matches. The CDR3 runs to 15 residues. Germline V gene sequence: CDR1 MDHEN, CDR2 SYDVKM.

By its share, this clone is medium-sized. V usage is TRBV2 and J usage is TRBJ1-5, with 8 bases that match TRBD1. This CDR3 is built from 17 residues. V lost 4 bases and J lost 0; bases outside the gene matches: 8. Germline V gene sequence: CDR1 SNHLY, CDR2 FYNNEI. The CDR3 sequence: CASSVPGQAYSNQPQHF. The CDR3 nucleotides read TGTGCCAGCAGTGTCCCGGGACAGGCCTATAGCAATCAGCCCCAGCATTTT.

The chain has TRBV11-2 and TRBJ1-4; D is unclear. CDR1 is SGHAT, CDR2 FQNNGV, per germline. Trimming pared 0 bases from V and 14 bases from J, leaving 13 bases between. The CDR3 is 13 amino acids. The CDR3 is CASSLDDFPSLFF. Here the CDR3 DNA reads TGTGCCAGCAGCTTAGACGATTTCCCGTCGCTGTTTTTT.

The CDR3: CASSYDDRGNQPQHF. DNA of the CDR3: TGTGCCAGCAGTTACGACGACAGGGGAAATCAGCCCCAGCATTTT. This sequence joins TRBV6-6 and TRBJ1-5; 8 bases agree with TRBD1. The CDR3 sequence is 15 residues long. The junction had 4 bases not matched to a gene; V was cut back by 2 bases and J by 4 bases. Germline CDR1 is MNHNY and CDR2 is SVGAGI (reference sequence).

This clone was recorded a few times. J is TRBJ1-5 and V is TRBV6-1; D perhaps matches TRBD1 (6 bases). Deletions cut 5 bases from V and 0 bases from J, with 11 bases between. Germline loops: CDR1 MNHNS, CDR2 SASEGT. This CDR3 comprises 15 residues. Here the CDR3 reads CASSSPGVSNQPQHF. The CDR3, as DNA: TGTGCCAGCAGTAGCCCAGGGGTTAGCAATCAGCCCCAGCATTTT.

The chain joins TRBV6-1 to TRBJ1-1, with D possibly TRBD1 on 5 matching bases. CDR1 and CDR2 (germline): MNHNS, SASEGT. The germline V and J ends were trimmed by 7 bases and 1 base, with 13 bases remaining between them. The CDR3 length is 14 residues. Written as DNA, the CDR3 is TGTGCCAGCACGTGGAGACAGCGGAACACTGAAGCTTTCTTT. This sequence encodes CASTWRQRNTEAFF.

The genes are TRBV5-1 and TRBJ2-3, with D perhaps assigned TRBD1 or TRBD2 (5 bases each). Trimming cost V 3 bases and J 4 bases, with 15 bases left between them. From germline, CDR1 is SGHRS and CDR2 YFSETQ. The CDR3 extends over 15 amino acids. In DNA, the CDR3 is TGCGCCAGCAGCTCGGGACGGTCTTCGGCAGATACGCAGTATTTT. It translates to CASSSGRSSADTQYF.

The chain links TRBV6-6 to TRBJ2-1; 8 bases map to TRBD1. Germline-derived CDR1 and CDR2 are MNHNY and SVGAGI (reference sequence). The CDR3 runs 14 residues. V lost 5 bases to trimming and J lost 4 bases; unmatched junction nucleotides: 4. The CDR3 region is CASSPTGGYNEQFF. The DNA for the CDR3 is TGTGCCAGCAGTCCAACAGGGGGTTACAATGAGCAGTTCTTC.

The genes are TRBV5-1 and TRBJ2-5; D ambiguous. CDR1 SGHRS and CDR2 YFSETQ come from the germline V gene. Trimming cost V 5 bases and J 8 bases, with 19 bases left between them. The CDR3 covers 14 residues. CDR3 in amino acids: CASSIMDGDETQYF. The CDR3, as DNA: TGCGCCAGCAGTATAATGGACGGAGATGAAACCCAGTACTTC.

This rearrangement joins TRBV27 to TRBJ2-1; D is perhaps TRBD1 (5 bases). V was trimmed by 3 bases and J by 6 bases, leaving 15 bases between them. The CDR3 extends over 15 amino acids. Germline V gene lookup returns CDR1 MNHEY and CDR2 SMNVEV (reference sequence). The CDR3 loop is CASSLSRVSGNEQFF. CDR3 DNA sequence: TGTGCCAGCAGTTTGAGCAGGGTCTCGGGCAATGAGCAGTTCTTC.

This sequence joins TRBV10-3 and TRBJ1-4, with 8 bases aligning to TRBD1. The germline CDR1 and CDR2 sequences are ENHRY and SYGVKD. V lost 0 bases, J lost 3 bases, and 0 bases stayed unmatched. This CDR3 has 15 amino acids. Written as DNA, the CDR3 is TGTGCCATCAGTGAGTCGACAGGGGCTAATGAAAAACTGTTTTTT. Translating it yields CAISESTGANEKLFF.

CDR3 sequence (DNA): TGTGCCAGCAGCTTAGGGTGGGGCAGGGGGGTCTCCTACGAGCAGTACTTC. The encoded protein is CASSLGWGRGVSYEQYF. V is TRBV7-2 and J is TRBJ2-7; the D gene is possibly TRBD1 (7 bases). CDR1 is SGHTA and CDR2 is FQGNSA in the germline V gene. Trimming shortened V by 1 base and J by 0 bases, and 16 bases separated the two germline ends. The CDR3 spans 17 residues.

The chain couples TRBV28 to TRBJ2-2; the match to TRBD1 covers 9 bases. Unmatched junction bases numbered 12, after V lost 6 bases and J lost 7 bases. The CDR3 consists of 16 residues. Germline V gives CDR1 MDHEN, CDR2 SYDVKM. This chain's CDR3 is CASSWAGTGLDGELFF. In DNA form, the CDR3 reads TGTGCCAGCAGCTGGGCCGGGACAGGGTTGGACGGGGAGCTGTTTTTT.

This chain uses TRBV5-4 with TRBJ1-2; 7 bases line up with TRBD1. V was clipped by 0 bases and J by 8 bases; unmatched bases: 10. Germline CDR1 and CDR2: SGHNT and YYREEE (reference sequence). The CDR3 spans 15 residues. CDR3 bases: TGTGCCAGCAGCTTGGACCCGGGACAGTCGAGGGGCTACACCTTC. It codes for CASSLDPGQSRGYTF. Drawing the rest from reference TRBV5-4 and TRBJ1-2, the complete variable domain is ETGVTQSPTHLIKTRGQQVTLRCSSQSGHNTVSWYQQALGQGPQFIFQYYREEENGRGNFPPRFSGLQFPNYSSELNVNALELDDSALYLCASSLDPGQSRGYTFGSGTRLTVV.

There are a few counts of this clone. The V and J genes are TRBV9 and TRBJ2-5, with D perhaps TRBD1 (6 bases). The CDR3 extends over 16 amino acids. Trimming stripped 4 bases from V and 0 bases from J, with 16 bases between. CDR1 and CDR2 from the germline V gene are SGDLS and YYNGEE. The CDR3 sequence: CASSSGQYSNQETQYF. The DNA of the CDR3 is TGTGCCAGCAGCTCCGGACAGTATAGTAACCAAGAGACCCAGTACTTC.

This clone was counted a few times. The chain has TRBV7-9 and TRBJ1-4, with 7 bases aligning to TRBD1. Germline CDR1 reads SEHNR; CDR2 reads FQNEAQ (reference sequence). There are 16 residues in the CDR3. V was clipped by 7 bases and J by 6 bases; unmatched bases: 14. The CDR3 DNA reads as TGTGCCAGCACCACCCTCGTAGGGGGCAGAGATGAAAAACTGTTTTTT. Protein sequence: CASTTLVGGRDEKLFF.

The CDR3 nucleotides are TGCGCCAGCAGCTCCGGGACAGCGAACACTGAAGCTTTCTTT. It encodes CASSSGTANTEAFF. The chain carries TRBV5-1 and TRBJ1-1; TRBD1 agrees at 7 bases. Germline CDR1 is SGHRS and CDR2 is YFSETQ. After removal of 3 bases from V and 1 base from J, the junction contained 3 bases not matched to a gene. The CDR3 spans 14 residues.

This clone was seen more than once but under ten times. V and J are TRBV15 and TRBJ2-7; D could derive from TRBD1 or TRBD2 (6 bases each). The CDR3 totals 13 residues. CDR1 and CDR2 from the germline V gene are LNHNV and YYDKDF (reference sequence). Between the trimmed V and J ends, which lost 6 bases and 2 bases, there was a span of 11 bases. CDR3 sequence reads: CATRSGAAYEQYF. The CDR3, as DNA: TGTGCCACCAGGTCGGGGGCAGCCTACGAGCAGTACTTC.